The clone carrying this T cell receptor beta chain came up a few times. What it binds is not known. This sample stems from a study of T cell repertoires in cytomegalovirus infection. Study-level background: HLA-C-restricted CMV epitopes, recently identified, and well-studied HLA-B-restricted ones were used by the study. Public TCR beta signatures were indicative of both CMV infection and a matching HLA type.

Broader study findings: The study identified carriers of CMV plus the relevant HLA from cumulative public TCR beta family frequency.

One entry per CDR3 protein results from TCRdb running MiXCR on the reads. The sample has 450,000 to 650,000 distinct CDR3 sequences, under 45% seen once. The CDR3 runs 12 residues. The V end was cut by 6 bases, the J end by 6 bases, with 12 bases between. Germline V gene sequence: CDR1 MNHNS, CDR2 SASEGT. This sequence originates from a human donor in good health (CMV status not recorded). Some clones in this sample may be carry-over from other donors' samples. The chain recombines TRBV6-1 with TRBJ2-7; D unclear. Sequencing was performed on cultured PBMCs, taken from culture after CMV antigen stimulation. CDR3 protein: CASSGPLPEQYF. CDR3 sequence (DNA): TGTGCCAGCAGCGGCCCCCTCCCCGAGCAGTACTTC.